The 24 T cell receptor beta chains reported below all come from one sample, sequenced in a study of blood T cell repertoires in COVID-19. Some clones are missing from TCRdb's copy, which holds only in-frame ones; the method was immunoSEQ multiplex PCR. The sample has a few hundred thousand clones; around 83% are singletons. The specimen was PBMCs or T cells enriched from blood (not recorded which). These receptors were taken from a woman in her fifties or sixties who had been exposed to COVID-19.

The count of this clone is one. The chain employs TRBV6-5 and TRBJ1-5; D gene ambiguous. Looked up from germline, CDR1 is MNHEY and CDR2 is SVGAGI. The length of the CDR3 is 13 residues. Trimming shortened V by 10 bases and J by 2 bases, and 12 bases separated the two germline ends. CDR3: CATGLGGNQPQHF. Here the CDR3 DNA reads TGTGCCACCGGCCTCGGAGGCAATCAGCCCCAGCATTTT.

The V call is TRBV7-8, the J call TRBJ1-4; weak D call: TRBD1 (6 bases). The CDR3 spans 14 residues. Germline-derived CDR1 and CDR2 are SGHVS and FQNEAQ. Trimming pared 5 bases from V and 7 bases from J, leaving 14 bases between. Here the CDR3 reads CASSPRDNSEKLFF. DNA for the CDR3: TGTGCCAGCAGCCCTAGGGACAACAGTGAAAAACTGTTTTTT.

The chain combines TRBV2 with TRBJ1-6; tentatively, D is TRBD1 (6 bases). The germline V gene encodes CDR1 SNHLY and CDR2 FYNNEI. This CDR3 has 14 residues. Trimming pared 5 bases from V and 6 bases from J, leaving 11 bases between. CDR3 sequence reads: CASSLQGSNSPLHF. The DNA for the CDR3 is TGTGCCAGCAGTCTACAGGGATCTAATTCACCCCTCCACTTT. Combining the CDR3 with reference TRBV2 and TRBJ1-6 gives the whole variable domain EPEVTQTPSHQVTQMGQEVILRCVPISNHLYFYWYRQILGQKVEFLVSFYNNEISEKSEIFDDQFSVERPDGSNFTLKIRSTKLEDSAMYFCASSLQGSNSPLHFGNGTRLTVT.

On this clone itself: Germline and junction disagree at one end, which may indicate a read error. J is TRBJ1-4 and V is TRBV28; D is possibly TRBD1 (6 bases). Germline values: CDR1 MDHEN, CDR2 SYDVKM. The CDR3 loop spans 13 amino acids. DNA for the CDR3: TGTGCCAGCAGGAGCGGGGGGCGCTTTCTCGCTACTTTT. It codes for CASRSGGRFLATF.

The chain carries TRBV27 and TRBJ2-1, with a possible D match to TRBD2 (5 bases). V gave up 7 bases and J gave up 3 bases, with 19 bases separating them. Germline CDR1 MNHEY, CDR2 SMNVEV (reference sequence). The CDR3 length is 16 residues. CDR3 in DNA: TGTGCCAGCACCCCGAGGGCCCAAACCTTCTACAATGAGCAGTTCTTC. Translated: CASTPRAQTFYNEQFF.

In its sample, this clone was seen once. The rearrangement links TRBV30 to TRBJ1-2; a possible D gene is TRBD1 (6 bases). The V end was cut by 0 bases, the J end by 7 bases, with 24 bases between. Germline loops: CDR1 GTSNPN, CDR2 SVGIG (reference sequence). The CDR3 runs to 17 residues. The CDR3: CAWSVRGQTRSRAGYTF. CDR3 nucleotides: TGTGCCTGGAGTGTACGAGGACAGACCCGCTCCCGGGCTGGCTACACCTTC.

The chain uses TRBV29-1 and TRBJ1-1; maybe TRBD1 (6 bases). Trimming removed 3 bases from V and 1 base from J, with 12 bases in between. This CDR3 is 14 amino acids long. Looked up from germline, CDR1 is SQVTM and CDR2 is ANQGSEA. The CDR3 here is CSVEGQNRNTEAFF. CDR3 sequence (DNA): TGCAGCGTTGAGGGACAAAACCGGAACACTGAAGCTTTCTTT.

The table lists this clone with a count of one. The rearrangement joins TRBV10-3 to TRBJ1-6, with 9 bases fitting TRBD1. Trimming took 2 bases from V and 0 from J; bases not matched to a gene: 2. The CDR3 loop spans 17 amino acids. Germline CDR1 reads ENHRY; CDR2 reads SYGVKD. The CDR3 reads CAISEGTGSSYNSPLHF. The CDR3 nucleotides are TGTGCCATCAGTGAGGGGACAGGGAGCTCCTATAATTCACCCCTCCACTTT.

Many counts were recorded for this clone. The V and J genes are TRBV27 and TRBJ1-1; TRBD1 matches at 8 bases. Germline CDR1 is MNHEY and CDR2 is SMNVEV (reference sequence). The J segment lost 4 bases and the V segment lost 5 bases, leaving 9 bases of the junction unmatched. The CDR3 loop spans 15 amino acids. DNA of the CDR3: TGTGCCAGCAGTCCGCAGGGGGCGCTGGGCACTGAAGCTTTCTTT. This sequence encodes CASSPQGALGTEAFF.

J is TRBJ2-2 and V is TRBV5-1; 7 nucleotides align to TRBD1. There are 15 residues in the CDR3. Germline CDR1 SGHRS, CDR2 YFSETQ. V gave up 3 bases and J gave up 6 bases; unmatched junction bases: 8. In DNA form, the CDR3 reads TGCGCCAGCAGCTCCATCGGGACAGAGTCCGGGGAGCTGTTTTTT. It yields the protein CASSSIGTESGELFF.

V is TRBV7-2 and J is TRBJ2-1; D is perhaps TRBD2 (5 bases). The germline gives CDR1 SGHTA, CDR2 FQGNSA. CDR3 length: 13 amino acids. The germline V and J ends were trimmed by 3 bases and 8 bases, with 11 bases remaining between them. As DNA, the CDR3 is TGTGCCAGCAGCTTCATGCCCGGGGATGAGCAGTTCTTC. It translates to CASSFMPGDEQFF.

This chain links TRBV5-5 with TRBJ1-6; D possibly corresponds to TRBD1 (6 bases). The V gene lost 4 bases and the J gene lost 5 bases, with 16 bases spanning the gap. Germline loops: CDR1 SGHKS, CDR2 YYEKEE (reference sequence). The CDR3 loop spans 16 amino acids. The CDR3 loop reads CASSPWTRGHNSPLHF. The DNA for the CDR3 is TGTGCCAGCAGCCCATGGACCAGGGGTCATAATTCACCCCTCCACTTT.

This clone was recorded once. V gene TRBV5-1 combines with J gene TRBJ1-1; the D is unclear. V lost 9 bases to trimming and J lost 0 bases, with 12 bases between them. The CDR3 length is 13 residues. Germline assignment: CDR1 SGHRS and CDR2 YFSETQ. The CDR3 DNA sequence: TGCGCCACGGGATCGGACGTGAACACTGAAGCTTTCTTT. Amino acids: CATGSDVNTEAFF.

This clone was seen only a few times. The rearrangement joins TRBV19 to TRBJ1-5; TRBD1 is a possible D gene (5 bases). Trimming took 4 bases from V and 4 from J, leaving 14 bases between them. CDR1 LNHDA and CDR2 SQIVND come from the germline V gene (reference sequence). CDR3 size: 15 residues. The CDR3 sequence: CASSSGGTLNQPQHF. The CDR3 DNA sequence: TGTGCCAGTAGTAGCGGCGGGACTCTAAATCAGCCCCAGCATTTT. Using reference TRBV19 and TRBJ1-5 for the parts outside the CDR3, the full variable domain is DGGITQSPKYLFRKEGQNVTLSCEQNLNHDAMYWYRQDPGQGLRLIYYSQIVNDFQKGDIAEGYSVSREKKESFPLTVTSAQKNPTAFYLCASSSGGTLNQPQHFGDGTRLSIL.

This clone appeared a few times. The chain couples TRBV29-1 to TRBJ2-1; TRBD2 aligns across 12 bases. The CDR3 is 12 amino acids. Germline CDR1 SQVTM, CDR2 ANQGSEA. The J segment lost 15 bases and the V segment lost 7 bases, leaving 10 bases of the junction unmatched. The CDR3 region has the DNA TGCAGCGCCGCCACTAGCGGGGGGAGCGGGTTCTTC. It translates to CSAATSGGSGFF.

The rearrangement links TRBV7-2 to TRBJ2-7, with 10 bases matching TRBD1. There are 15 residues in the CDR3. The trim removed 4 bases at V and 2 bases at J, leaving 5 bases unmatched. Germline CDR1 SGHTA, CDR2 FQGNSA. In DNA, the CDR3 is TGTGCCAGCAGCTCCCGACAGGGGGCTGCCTACGAGCAGTACTTC. Its protein product is CASSSRQGAAYEQYF.

J is TRBJ1-2 and V is TRBV2, with D tentatively TRBD1 (5 bases). The V and J ends lost 7 bases and 4 bases respectively, with 10 bases between them. This CDR3 has 12 residues. Looked up from germline, CDR1 is SNHLY and CDR2 is FYNNEI. The CDR3 loop reads CASKEGTYGYTF. In nucleotides, the CDR3 is TGTGCCAGCAAGGAGGGGACCTATGGCTACACCTTC.

The chain carries TRBV3-1 (or the pseudogene TRBV3-2) and TRBJ2-7, with D unclear. The length of the CDR3 is 15 residues. V gave up 4 bases and J gave up 5 bases, with 18 bases separating them. Germline V gene sequence: CDR1 LGHDT, CDR2 YNNKEL (reference sequence). The CDR3 coding sequence is TGTGCCAGCAGCCCCTTGAAGCCATCCCGGGACGAGCAGTACTTC. It encodes CASSPLKPSRDEQYF.

As DNA, the CDR3 is TGCAGCGTAGCTACAGGGTTCGGAAACACCATATATTTT. It encodes CSVATGFGNTIYF. This chain links TRBV29-1 with TRBJ1-3; D might be TRBD1 (6 bases). This CDR3 spans 13 amino acids. Per germline, CDR1 SQVTM and CDR2 ANQGSEA. V shed 6 bases and J shed 4 bases, with 13 bases lying between them.

The sample holds one count of this clone. The CDR3 loop reads CASSLGSGEKLFF. The DNA of the CDR3 is TGCGCCAGCAGCTTGGGGTCAGGCGAAAAACTGTTTTTT. The genes are TRBV5-1 and TRBJ1-4; D uncertain. The ends were cut back, 0 bases at V and 8 bases at J, with 8 bases in the middle. Germline CDR1 and CDR2: SGHRS and YFSETQ. The CDR3 sequence is 13 residues long.

The chain couples TRBV15 to TRBJ1-1; TRBD1 is a possible D gene (6 bases). This CDR3 contains 12 residues. Per germline, CDR1 LNHNV and CDR2 YYDKDF (reference sequence). V dropped 6 bases and J dropped 6 bases, with 11 bases sitting between them. The CDR3 sequence is CATSTNRAEAFF. CDR3 coding DNA: TGTGCCACCAGTACTAACAGGGCTGAAGCTTTCTTT.

This clone was seen only once. The chain couples TRBV7-2 to TRBJ2-6; D uncertain. The CDR3 is 17 amino acids. V lost 1 base and J 3 bases, leaving 13 bases between the germline ends. Germline V CDR1 and CDR2: SGHTA, FQGNSA. The CDR3 DNA follows: TGTGCCAGCAGCTTAGAATTATCGGGTCGTGGGGCCAACGTCCTGACTTTC. Its translation: CASSLELSGRGANVLTF.

This clone was seen once. The genes are TRBV27 and TRBJ2-1, with TRBD2 matching 8 bases. V lost 6 bases, J lost 3 bases, and 7 bases stayed unmatched. The germline CDR1 and CDR2 sequences are MNHEY and SMNVEV (reference sequence). The length of the CDR3 is 15 residues. The CDR3 DNA reads TGTGCCAGCAGGCGAGGCGGGGGGATCTACAATGAGCAGTTCTTC. Translation gives CASRRGGGIYNEQFF.

This chain connects TRBV7-6 to TRBJ2-3, with D unclear. The V end was cut by 1 base, the J end by 2 bases, with 7 bases between. The CDR3 covers 14 residues. The germline V gene encodes CDR1 SGHVS and CDR2 FNYEAQ. Written as DNA, the CDR3 is TGTGCCAGCAGCTTAGATCCCATCACAGATACGCAGTATTTT. It specifies CASSLDPITDTQYF.